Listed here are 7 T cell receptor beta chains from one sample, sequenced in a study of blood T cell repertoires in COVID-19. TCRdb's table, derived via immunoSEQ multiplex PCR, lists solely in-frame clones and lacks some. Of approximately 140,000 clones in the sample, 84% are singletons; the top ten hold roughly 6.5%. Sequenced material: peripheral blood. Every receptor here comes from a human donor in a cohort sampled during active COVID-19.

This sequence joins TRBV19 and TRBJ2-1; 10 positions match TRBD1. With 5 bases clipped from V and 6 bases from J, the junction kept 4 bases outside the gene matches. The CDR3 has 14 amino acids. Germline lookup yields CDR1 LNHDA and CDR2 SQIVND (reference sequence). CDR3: CASSRQGAGNEQFF. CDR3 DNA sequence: TGTGCCAGTAGTCGACAGGGGGCTGGCAATGAGCAGTTCTTC.

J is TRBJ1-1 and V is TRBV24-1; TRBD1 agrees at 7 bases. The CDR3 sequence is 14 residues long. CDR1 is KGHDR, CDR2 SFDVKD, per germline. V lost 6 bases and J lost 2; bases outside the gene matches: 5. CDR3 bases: TGTGCCACCAGTTCGGACAGGCCAAACACTGAAGCTTTCTTT. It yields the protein CATSSDRPNTEAFF.

This CDR3 reads CASSPFKLAGTQYF. CDR3 coding DNA: TGTGCCAGCAGCCCATTCAAACTAGCCGGGACGCAGTATTTT. The V call is TRBV3-1 (or the pseudogene TRBV3-2), the J call TRBJ2-3; D is perhaps TRBD2 (6 bases). Per the germline V gene, CDR1 is LGHDT and CDR2 is YNNKEL (reference sequence). This CDR3 has 14 residues. Trimming stripped 4 bases from V and 9 bases from J, with 17 bases between.

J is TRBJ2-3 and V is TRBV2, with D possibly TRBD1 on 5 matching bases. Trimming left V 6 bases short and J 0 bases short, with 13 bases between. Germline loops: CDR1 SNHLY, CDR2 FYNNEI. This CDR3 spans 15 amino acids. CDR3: CASRDVGASTDTQYF. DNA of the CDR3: TGTGCCAGCAGGGACGTTGGGGCCAGCACAGATACGCAGTATTTT.

The CDR3 loop is CASSSGGLTTTYEQYF. CDR3 nucleotides: TGTGCCAGCAGCTCCGGGGGGTTAACAACGACCTACGAGCAGTACTTC. This chain connects TRBV5-6 to TRBJ2-7; 7 positions match TRBD2. The CDR3 length is 16 residues. Germline CDR1 SGHDT, CDR2 YYEEEE. Trimming took 3 bases from V and 2 from J; bases not matched to a gene: 11.

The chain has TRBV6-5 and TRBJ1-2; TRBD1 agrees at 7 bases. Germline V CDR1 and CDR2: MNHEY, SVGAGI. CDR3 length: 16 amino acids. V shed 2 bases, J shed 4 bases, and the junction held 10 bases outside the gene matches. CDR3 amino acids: CASSYNTGEYGYGYTF. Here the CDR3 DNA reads TGTGCCAGCAGTTACAACACAGGGGAGTACGGCTATGGCTACACCTTC.

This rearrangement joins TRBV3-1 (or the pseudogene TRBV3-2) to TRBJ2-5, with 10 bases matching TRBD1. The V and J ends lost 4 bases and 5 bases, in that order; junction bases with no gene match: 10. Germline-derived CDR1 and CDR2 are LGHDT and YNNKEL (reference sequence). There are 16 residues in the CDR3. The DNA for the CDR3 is TGTGCCAGCAGCCGGGGGACAGGGGTTAGTTGGGAGACCCAGTACTTC. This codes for CASSRGTGVSWETQYF.